One sample yielded the 6 T cell receptor beta chains listed below, sequenced in a study of cytomegalovirus exposure and HLA in healthy donors. Researchers ran the PCR with 60 Vbeta and 13 Jbeta primers. Sequencing used immunoSEQ multiplex PCR; TCRdb keeps in-frame clones, though not all of them. The table has some 71,000 clones, approximately 70% seen once. Sequencing was performed on PBMCs. The origin of the receptors is a woman aged 50 to 60 in good health and CMV-seropositive.

V gene TRBV30 combines with J gene TRBJ2-3; 12 nucleotides line up with TRBD2. The germline V gene has CDR1 GTSNPN and CDR2 SVGIG (reference sequence). The CDR3 runs to 14 residues. V gave up 7 bases and J gave up 6 bases; unmatched junction bases: 8. The CDR3 DNA is TGTGCCTTTCGACTAGCGGGGGCAAGGGATACGCAGTATTTT. It specifies CAFRLAGARDTQYF.

The chain is built from TRBV4-3 and TRBJ1-6; possibly TRBD1 for D (5 bases). Germline loops: CDR1 LGHNA, CDR2 YSLEER. This CDR3 contains 19 residues. V shed 0 bases and J shed 7 bases, with 22 bases lying between them. CDR3 nucleotides: TGCGCCAGCAGCCAAGAACAGGTGGGGAGGGACGGGGCAAATTCACCCCTCCACTTT. Its protein product is CASSQEQVGRDGANSPLHF.

This clone was counted a few times. V usage is TRBV5-1 and J usage is TRBJ2-3; 7 bases line up with TRBD1. J lost 4 bases, V lost 2 bases, and 4 bases had no gene match. In germline, CDR1 is SGHRS, CDR2 YFSETQ. This CDR3 region has 14 residues. The CDR3 DNA reads TGCGCCAGCAGCTTAGGGGGCCCGGCAGATACGCAGTATTTT. Its protein is CASSLGGPADTQYF.

V and J are TRBV10-3 and TRBJ2-2, with D perhaps TRBD1 (6 bases). Germline CDR1 ENHRY, CDR2 SYGVKD. The CDR3 is 16 residues long. V lost 3 bases and J lost 5, with 16 bases in between. The CDR3 coding sequence is TGTGCCATCAGTGACCCGGGCAGGGGACGAACCGGGGAGCTGTTTTTT. Its translation is CAISDPGRGRTGELFF.

The chain recombines TRBV7-9 with TRBJ1-4, with a tentative D call TRBD1 (6 bases). V shed 3 bases and J shed 5 bases, with 10 bases lying between them. The CDR3 covers 14 residues. CDR1 SEHNR and CDR2 FQNEAQ come from the germline V gene (reference sequence). CDR3: CASSLGHANEKLFF. The CDR3 bases are TGTGCCAGCAGCTTGGGACACGCGAATGAAAAACTGTTTTTT.

The CDR3 DNA reads TGTGCCAGTAGTATCTCCGGGACAGGGGATTCACCCCTCCACTTT. Amino acids: CASSISGTGDSPLHF. This chain links TRBV19 with TRBJ1-6; TRBD1 matches at 10 bases. With 3 bases clipped from V and 8 bases from J, the junction kept 4 bases outside the gene matches. The length of the CDR3 is 15 residues. Germline V lookup: CDR1 LNHDA, CDR2 SQIVND (reference sequence). Filled out from reference TRBV19 and TRBJ1-6, the complete variable domain reads DGGITQSPKYLFRKEGQNVTLSCEQNLNHDAMYWYRQDPGQGLRLIYYSQIVNDFQKGDIAEGYSVSREKKESFPLTVTSAQKNPTAFYLCASSISGTGDSPLHFGNGTRLTVT.